This TCR beta chain was found in a study of blood T cell repertoires in COVID-19. Study context: Sites across the United States, Italy and Spain contributed samples from acute and convalescent COVID-19.

Enrolled through a virtual design, the participants were between 18 and 89 years of age and came from approximately 25 US areas. Original processing notes: Researchers report that nucleated cell counts were estimated from reference gene primer amplification. Assay used: immunoSEQ multiplex PCR; TCRdb lists only in-frame clones, some missing. The V and J calls and clone size come from that table; D and trimming were worked out from the DNA. The table records some 490,000 clones, less than 90% of them present only once. The CDR3 runs to 15 residues. Germline CDR1 is WSHSY and CDR2 is SAAADI. V lost 4 bases to trimming and J lost 4 bases; unmatched junction nucleotides: 3.

The chain combines TRBV10-2 with TRBJ1-6; 8 bases fit TRBD1. The sample comprised PBMCs or T cells enriched from blood (not recorded which). The sequence was obtained from a woman aged 55-70 years who had recovered from COVID-19. The CDR3 nucleotides are TGCGCCAGCAGTGGAGGGACAGGTTATAATTCACCCCTCCACTTT. Translating gives CASSGGTGYNSPLHF.